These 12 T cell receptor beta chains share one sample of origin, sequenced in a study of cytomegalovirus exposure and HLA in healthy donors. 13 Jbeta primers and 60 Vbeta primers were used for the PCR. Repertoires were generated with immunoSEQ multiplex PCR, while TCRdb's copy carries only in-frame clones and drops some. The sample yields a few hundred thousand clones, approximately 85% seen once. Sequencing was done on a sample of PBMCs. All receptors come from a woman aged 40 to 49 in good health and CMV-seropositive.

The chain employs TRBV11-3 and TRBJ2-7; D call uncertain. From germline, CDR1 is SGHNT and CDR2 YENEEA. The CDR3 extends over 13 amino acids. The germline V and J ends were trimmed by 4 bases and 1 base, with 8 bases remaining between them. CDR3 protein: CASSSQTSYEQYF. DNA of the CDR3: TGTGCCAGCAGCTCTCAGACATCCTACGAGCAGTACTTC.

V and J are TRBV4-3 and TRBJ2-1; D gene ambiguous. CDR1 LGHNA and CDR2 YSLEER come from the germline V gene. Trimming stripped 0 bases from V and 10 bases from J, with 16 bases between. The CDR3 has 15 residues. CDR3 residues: CASSQDAPSIGEQFF. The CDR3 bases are TGCGCCAGCAGCCAAGATGCGCCCTCCATCGGGGAGCAGTTCTTC.

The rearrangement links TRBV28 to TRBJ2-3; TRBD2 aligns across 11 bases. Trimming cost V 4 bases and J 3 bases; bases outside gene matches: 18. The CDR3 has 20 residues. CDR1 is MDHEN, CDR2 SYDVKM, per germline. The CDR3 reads CASSSRASGRSRGLTDTQYF. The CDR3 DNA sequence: TGTGCCAGCAGTTCTAGGGCTAGCGGGAGGTCACGGGGGCTTACAGATACGCAGTATTTT.

CDR3 protein: CASSPGTSTNYGYTF. CDR3 DNA sequence: TGTGCCAGCAGTCCCGGGACTTCAACTAACTATGGCTACACCTTC. The genes are TRBV6-5 and TRBJ1-2; a weak D match, TRBD1 (5 bases). The CDR3 spans 15 residues. Germline V gene data show CDR1 as MNHEY and CDR2 as SVGAGI. V shed 5 bases and J shed 0 bases, with 13 bases lying between them.

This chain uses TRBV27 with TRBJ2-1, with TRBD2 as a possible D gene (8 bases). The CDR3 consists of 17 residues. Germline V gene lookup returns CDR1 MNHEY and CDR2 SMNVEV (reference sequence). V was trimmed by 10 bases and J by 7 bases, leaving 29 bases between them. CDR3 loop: CAISPSGSYSGGNEQFF. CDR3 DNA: TGTGCCATATCGCCCAGCGGGAGTTATTCAGGGGGGAATGAGCAGTTCTTC.

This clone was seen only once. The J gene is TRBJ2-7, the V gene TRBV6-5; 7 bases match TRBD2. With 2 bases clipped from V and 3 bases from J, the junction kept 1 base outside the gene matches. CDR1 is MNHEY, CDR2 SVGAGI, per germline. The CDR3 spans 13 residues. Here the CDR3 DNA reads TGTGCCAGCAGTTACGGACTAGACTACGAGCAGTACTTC. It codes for CASSYGLDYEQYF.

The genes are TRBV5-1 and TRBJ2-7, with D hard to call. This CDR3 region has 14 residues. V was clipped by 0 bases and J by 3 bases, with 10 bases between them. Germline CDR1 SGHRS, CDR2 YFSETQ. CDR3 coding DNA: TGCGCCAGCAGCTTGGCCGTGGCTGGCTACGAGCAGTACTTC. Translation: CASSLAVAGYEQYF.

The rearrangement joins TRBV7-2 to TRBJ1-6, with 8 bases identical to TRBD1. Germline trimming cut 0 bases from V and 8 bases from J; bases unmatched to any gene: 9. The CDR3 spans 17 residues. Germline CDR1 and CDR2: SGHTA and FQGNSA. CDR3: CASSLASGTGGDSPLHF. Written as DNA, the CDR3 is TGTGCCAGCAGCTTAGCGTCGGGAACAGGGGGAGATTCACCCCTCCACTTT.

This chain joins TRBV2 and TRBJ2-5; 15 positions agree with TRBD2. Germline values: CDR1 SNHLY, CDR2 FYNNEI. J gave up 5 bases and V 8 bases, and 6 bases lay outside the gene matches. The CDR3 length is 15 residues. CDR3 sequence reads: CASRTSGRARETQYF. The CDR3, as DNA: TGTGCCAGCCGGACTAGCGGGAGGGCCAGGGAGACCCAGTACTTC.

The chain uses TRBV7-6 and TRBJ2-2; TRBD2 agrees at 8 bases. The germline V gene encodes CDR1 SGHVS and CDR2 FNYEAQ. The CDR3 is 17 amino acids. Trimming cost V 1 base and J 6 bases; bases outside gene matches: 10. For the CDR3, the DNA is TGTGCCAGCAGCTTAGAAAGGACTAGCCCGTCGTCCGGGGAGCTGTTTTTT. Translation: CASSLERTSPSSGELFF.

The CDR3 region is CASSPGQPFEQYF. The DNA of the CDR3 is TGCGCCAGCAGCCCGGGACAGCCCTTCGAGCAGTACTTC. The chain combines TRBV5-1 with TRBJ2-7; 7 bases align to TRBD1. The CDR3 has 13 residues. J was trimmed by 6 bases and V by 4 bases; bases with no gene match: 7. In germline, CDR1 is SGHRS, CDR2 YFSETQ.

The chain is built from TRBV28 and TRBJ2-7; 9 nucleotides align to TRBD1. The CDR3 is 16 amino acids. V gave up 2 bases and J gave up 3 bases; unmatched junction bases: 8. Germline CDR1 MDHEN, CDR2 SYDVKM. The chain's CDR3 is CASSLLTQGQGYEQYF. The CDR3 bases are TGTGCCAGCAGTTTACTGACCCAGGGACAGGGCTACGAGCAGTACTTC.